This TCR beta chain was captured in a study of T cells in Graves' hyperthyroidism and ophthalmopathy. Uncontrolled infection, other autoimmune disease, pregnancy or lactation barred patients from enrollment. RNA transcripts yielded amplified TCR beta CDR3 regions. HTBI primers were employed in a first-round RT-PCR of the TCR CDR3. TCRdb re-derived calls from the multiplex PCR reads in MiXCR, one entry per CDR3 protein. The sample lists 270,000 or so distinct CDR3 sequences, over 12% occurring once. Germline CDR1 is MGHRA and CDR2 is YSYEKL. This CDR3 has 14 amino acids. V was cut by 4 bases and J by 6 bases, with 13 bases left in between.

The TCR was taken from a woman aged 45-60 years with Graves' hyperthyroidism that later progressed to Graves' ophthalmopathy. The chain is built from TRBV4-1 and TRBJ2-1; D is tentatively TRBD1 or TRBD2 (5 bases each). The specimen sequenced was blood. The CDR3 region has the DNA TGCGCCAGCAGCCGGCCGGGACGGTCCAATGAGCAGTTCTTC. Translating gives CASSRPGRSNEQFF.